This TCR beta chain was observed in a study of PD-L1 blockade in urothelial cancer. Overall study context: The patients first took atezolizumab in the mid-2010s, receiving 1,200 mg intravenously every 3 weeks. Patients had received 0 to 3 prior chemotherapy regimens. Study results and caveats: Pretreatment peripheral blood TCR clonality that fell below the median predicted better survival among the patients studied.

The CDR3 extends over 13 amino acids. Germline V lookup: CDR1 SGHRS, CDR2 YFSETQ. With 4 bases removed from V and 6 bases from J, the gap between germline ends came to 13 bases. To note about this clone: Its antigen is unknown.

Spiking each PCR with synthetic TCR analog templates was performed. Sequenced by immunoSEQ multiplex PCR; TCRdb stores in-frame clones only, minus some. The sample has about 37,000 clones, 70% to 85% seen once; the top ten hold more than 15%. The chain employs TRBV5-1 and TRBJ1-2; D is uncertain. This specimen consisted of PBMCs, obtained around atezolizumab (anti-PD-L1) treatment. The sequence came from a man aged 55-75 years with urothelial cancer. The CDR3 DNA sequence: TGCGCCAGCAGCGTGACTGATCTTCATGGCTACACCTTC. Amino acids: CASSVTDLHGYTF.